Shown below are 3 T cell receptor beta chains from a single sample sequenced in a study of blood T cells in healthy people across ages. A second 7 to 11 cycle PCR used barcoded and J-beta primers. TCRdb re-analysed the 5' RACE reads in MiXCR, keeping a single row per CDR3 protein. The data show about 1.8 million distinct CDR3 sequences, with about 50% seen just once and less than 2.5% held by the top ten. The specimen sequenced was blood. The receptors originated from a woman in her forties in good health.

CDR3 nucleotide sequence: TGTGCCAGCAGCCGAAGGACAAGTTTGCCCCAAGAGACCCAGTACTTC. Translating gives CASSRRTSLPQETQYF. This chain joins TRBV6-6 and TRBJ2-5; D might be TRBD1 (5 bases). V lost 6 bases and J lost 1, with 18 bases in between. Looked up from germline, CDR1 is MNHNY and CDR2 is SVGAGI (reference sequence). The CDR3 spans 16 residues.

This clonotype has more than one count but fewer than ten. The chain is built from TRBV27 and TRBJ2-7; 7 nucleotides line up with TRBD1. Germline V gene data show CDR1 as MNHEY and CDR2 as SMNVEV (reference sequence). The CDR3 is 13 amino acids. The ends lost 7 bases at V and 2 bases at J; junction bases unmatched: 5. The CDR3, as DNA: TGTGCCAGCAAGCTGACAGGGACCTACGAGCAGTACTTC. Translating gives CASKLTGTYEQYF.

The CDR3, as DNA: TGTGCCAGCACCCAGAGGGGAGGGGGAACCAAAAACATTCAGTACTTC. The encoded protein is CASTQRGGGTKNIQYF. The chain combines TRBV7-2 with TRBJ2-4, with a weak D call TRBD2 (7 bases). The germline V gene encodes CDR1 SGHTA and CDR2 FQGNSA. CDR3 length: 16 residues. V lost 7 bases and J 2 bases, leaving 18 bases between the germline ends.